Presented here are 27 T cell receptor beta chains from one specimen sequenced in a study of T cell responses to AZD1222 COVID-19 vaccine. The method was immunoSEQ multiplex PCR; TCRdb's version includes in-frame clones alone and lacks a portion of them. This table has 95,000 to 150,000 clones, less than 90% appearing once. Sequenced material: peripheral blood, taken on day 0 of AZD1222 vaccination. These TCRs come from an adult in good health.

The CDR3, as DNA: TGCAGCGTGGGGGACCTTCATGGCTACACCTTC. Translation: CSVGDLHGYTF. The chain links TRBV29-1 to TRBJ1-2; D may be TRBD1 (5 bases). V lost 6 bases and J 6 bases, leaving 11 bases between the germline ends. Looked up from germline, CDR1 is SQVTM and CDR2 is ANQGSEA. This CDR3 spans 11 amino acids.

The sample holds a few counts of this clone. V usage is TRBV12-3 or TRBV12-4 and J usage is TRBJ2-7; the D is unclear. The CDR3 loop spans 12 amino acids. V lost 5 bases and J 4 bases, leaving 9 bases between the germline ends. CDR3: CASSLRAYEQYF. CDR3 coding DNA: TGTGCCAGCAGTCTCCGGGCTTACGAGCAGTACTTC.

CDR3 sequence: CASSLVGQGAPYEQYF. DNA of the CDR3: TGTGCCAGCAGTTTGGTTGGACAGGGGGCACCCTACGAGCAGTACTTC. This rearrangement joins TRBV27 to TRBJ2-7; the match to TRBD1 covers 11 bases. The J segment lost 2 bases and the V segment lost 3 bases, leaving 6 bases of the junction unmatched. The germline V gene has CDR1 MNHEY and CDR2 SMNVEV (reference sequence). The CDR3 loop spans 16 amino acids.

This rearrangement joins TRBV14 to TRBJ2-7; D is possibly TRBD2 (5 bases). This CDR3 contains 12 residues. With 1 base removed from V and 7 bases from J, the gap between germline ends came to 8 bases. Germline loops: CDR1 SGHDN, CDR2 FVKESK. CDR3 residues: CASSQGTAEQYF. The DNA of the CDR3 is TGTGCCAGCAGCCAAGGGACTGCGGAGCAGTACTTC.

The V gene is TRBV5-1, the J gene TRBJ1-1; D is unresolved. This CDR3 spans 14 amino acids. From germline, CDR1 is SGHRS and CDR2 YFSETQ. V was clipped by 0 bases and J by 7 bases, with 13 bases between them. Written as DNA, the CDR3 is TGCGCCAGCAGCTTGGAGTACAGTCAAAGTGAAGCTTTCTTT. Amino acid sequence: CASSLEYSQSEAFF. Together with reference TRBV5-1 and TRBJ1-1, the CDR3 gives the full variable domain: KAGVTQTPRYLIKTRGQQVTLSCSPISGHRSVSWYQQTPGQGLQFLFEYFSETQRNKGNFPGRFSGRQFSNSRSEMNVSTLELGDSALYLCASSLEYSQSEAFFGQGTRLTVV.

V usage is TRBV4-1 and J usage is TRBJ2-7; a possible D gene is TRBD2 (5 bases). Per the germline V gene, CDR1 is MGHRA and CDR2 is YSYEKL. V lost 1 base to trimming and J lost 4 bases, with 8 bases between them. This CDR3 region has 13 residues. As DNA, the CDR3 is TGCGCCAGCAGCCAAGCACGAGGGTACGAGCAGTACTTC. Protein sequence: CASSQARGYEQYF.

CDR3 nucleotide sequence: TGTGCCACCAGCTCGTCTCGCGGGAGCACAGATACGCAGTATTTT. Its translation: CATSSSRGSTDTQYF. The V and J genes are TRBV15 and TRBJ2-3; the D gene is possibly TRBD2 (5 bases). CDR1 and CDR2 (germline): LNHNV, YYDKDF (reference sequence). Trimming removed 5 bases at V and 0 bases at J, with 12 bases between. The CDR3 contains 15 residues.

The rearrangement uses TRBV30 and TRBJ1-2; unclear D gene. Trimming left V 5 bases short and J 8 bases short, with 15 bases between. The CDR3 has 12 residues. From germline, CDR1 is GTSNPN and CDR2 SVGIG (reference sequence). The CDR3 loop reads CAWPRAGRGYTF. The CDR3 coding sequence is TGTGCCTGGCCGAGGGCAGGTCGGGGCTACACCTTC.

This clone turned up a few times. The J gene is TRBJ1-2, the V gene TRBV6-6; unclear D gene. V shed 4 bases and J shed 4 bases, with 10 bases lying between them. The germline V gene encodes CDR1 MNHNY and CDR2 SVGAGI (reference sequence). The CDR3 has 13 residues. The CDR3 protein is CASSSLILYGYTF. CDR3 coding DNA: TGTGCCAGCAGTTCCTTAATCCTCTATGGCTACACCTTC.

This clone was counted a single time. This chain uses TRBV13 with TRBJ1-1, with D hard to call. Germline values: CDR1 PRHDT, CDR2 FYEKMQ (reference sequence). CDR3 length: 12 amino acids. Trimming removed 4 bases from V and 1 base from J, with 4 bases in between. The CDR3: CASSSKNTEAFF. CDR3 nucleotide sequence: TGTGCCAGCAGCTCTAAGAACACTGAAGCTTTCTTT.

The CDR3 loop is CASSFFGGPYSNQPQHF. The CDR3 DNA is TGTGCCAGCAGTTTCTTTGGAGGGCCCTATAGCAATCAGCCCCAGCATTTT. The genes are TRBV27 and TRBJ1-5, with D unclear. The CDR3 consists of 17 residues. V was clipped by 3 bases and J by 0 bases, with 15 bases between them. The germline gives CDR1 MNHEY, CDR2 SMNVEV (reference sequence).

V is TRBV5-1 and J is TRBJ2-7, with TRBD1 identical over 9 bases. J gave up 3 bases and V 3 bases, and 13 bases lay outside the gene matches. The CDR3 is made up of 17 amino acids. CDR1 and CDR2 from the germline V gene are SGHRS and YFSETQ. The CDR3 bases are TGCGCCAGCAGCTCTATAGGGACAGGGATCCCCAGCTACGAGCAGTACTTC. Translation: CASSSIGTGIPSYEQYF. The whole variable domain, remainder taken from reference TRBV5-1 and TRBJ2-7, is KAGVTQTPRYLIKTRGQQVTLSCSPISGHRSVSWYQQTPGQGLQFLFEYFSETQRNKGNFPGRFSGRQFSNSRSEMNVSTLELGDSALYLCASSSIGTGIPSYEQYFGPGTRLTVT.

The chain uses TRBV6-2 or TRBV6-3 and TRBJ2-7, with D possibly TRBD2 on 5 matching bases. CDR1 MNHEY and CDR2 SVGEGT come from the germline V gene. Trimming took 6 bases from V and 3 from J, leaving 9 bases between them. The CDR3 is made up of 12 amino acids. The chain's CDR3 is CASSPGSYEQYF. In nucleotides, the CDR3 is TGTGCCAGCAGCCCGGGAAGCTACGAGCAGTACTTC.

This chain links TRBV9 with TRBJ1-2, with a tentative D call TRBD1 (5 bases). V was shortened by 0 bases and J by 8 bases, with 17 bases between the two germline ends. The CDR3 covers 15 residues. The germline V gene has CDR1 SGDLS and CDR2 YYNGEE. The CDR3 DNA reads as TGTGCCAGCAGCGTAGGGGACCCACCCAGGGACGGCTACACCTTC. This translates into CASSVGDPPRDGYTF.

V and J are TRBV6-5 and TRBJ2-5; the D is unclear. This CDR3 is 11 amino acids long. Trimming took off 8 bases at V and 5 bases at J, with 9 bases between the two ends. Germline CDR1 and CDR2: MNHEY and SVGAGI. The CDR3 here is CASSQMETQYF. The CDR3 bases are TGTGCCAGCTCCCAGATGGAGACCCAGTACTTC.

V usage is TRBV4-1 and J usage is TRBJ2-5; a weak D match, TRBD2 (5 bases). Per germline, CDR1 MGHRA and CDR2 YSYEKL. V was clipped by 1 base and J by 8 bases, with 14 bases between them. The CDR3 extends over 14 amino acids. CDR3 sequence: CASSQVGGPGTQYF. The CDR3 nucleotides are TGCGCCAGCAGCCAAGTTGGAGGTCCGGGAACCCAGTACTTC.

The rearrangement uses TRBV2 and TRBJ2-5; D possibly corresponds to TRBD2 (6 bases). CDR3 length: 13 amino acids. Trimming removed 6 bases from V and 5 bases from J, with 13 bases in between. Germline V gene sequence: CDR1 SNHLY, CDR2 FYNNEI. The chain's CDR3 is CASRGRAGETQYF. DNA of the CDR3: TGTGCCAGCAGAGGACGGGCGGGGGAGACCCAGTACTTC.

V and J are TRBV19 and TRBJ1-5; D is perhaps TRBD1 (6 bases). Germline V CDR1 and CDR2: LNHDA, SQIVND (reference sequence). Trimming removed 7 bases from V and 0 bases from J, with 16 bases in between. The CDR3 loop spans 16 amino acids. The CDR3 loop reads CASNFRDTNSNQPQHF. CDR3 coding DNA: TGTGCCAGTAATTTCCGGGACACCAATAGCAATCAGCCCCAGCATTTT. Together with reference TRBV19 and TRBJ1-5, the CDR3 gives the full variable domain: DGGITQSPKYLFRKEGQNVTLSCEQNLNHDAMYWYRQDPGQGLRLIYYSQIVNDFQKGDIAEGYSVSREKKESFPLTVTSAQKNPTAFYLCASNFRDTNSNQPQHFGDGTRLSIL.

The V call is TRBV7-3, the J call TRBJ2-5; D remains ambiguous. CDR1 and CDR2 from the germline V gene are SGHTA and FQGTGA. The CDR3 covers 16 residues. Trimming stripped 5 bases from V and 5 bases from J, with 21 bases between. This chain's CDR3 is CASSPTRRYDSETQYF. CDR3 coding DNA: TGTGCCAGCAGCCCCACCCGTCGCTACGATTCGGAGACCCAGTACTTC.

The sample holds one count of this clone. V and J are TRBV4-1 and TRBJ2-3, with 10 bases that match TRBD1. The germline CDR1 and CDR2 sequences are MGHRA and YSYEKL. The junction had 6 bases not matched to a gene; V was cut back by 3 bases and J by 6 bases. The CDR3 length is 15 residues. CDR3 in amino acids: CASSQKGQGRDTQYF. The CDR3 DNA follows: TGCGCCAGCAGCCAGAAGGGACAGGGGCGGGATACGCAGTATTTT.

The chain couples TRBV12-5 to TRBJ2-1; D perhaps matches TRBD2 (5 bases). The CDR3 is 17 residues long. Germline V gene data show CDR1 as LGHNT and CDR2 as FRNRAP. Trimming shortened V by 0 bases and J by 0 bases, and 12 bases separated the two germline ends. The CDR3 region is CASGLVLSASSYNEQFF. Here the CDR3 DNA reads TGTGCTAGTGGTTTGGTACTTAGCGCGAGCTCCTACAATGAGCAGTTCTTC.

The J gene is TRBJ2-5, the V gene TRBV9, with 12 bases matching TRBD2. The V gene end was trimmed by 0 bases and the J gene end by 2 bases; junction bases not matched to a gene: 5. Germline V gene data show CDR1 as SGDLS and CDR2 as YYNGEE. This CDR3 contains 17 residues. CDR3 sequence reads: CASSVGASGGAQETQYF. Here the CDR3 DNA reads TGTGCCAGCAGCGTAGGGGCTAGCGGGGGGGCACAAGAGACCCAGTACTTC.

This chain joins TRBV27 and TRBJ2-7; no clear D gene. CDR3 size: 15 residues. The germline V gene has CDR1 MNHEY and CDR2 SMNVEV (reference sequence). Between the trimmed V and J ends, which lost 6 bases and 6 bases, there was a span of 21 bases. The CDR3 region is CASSPLGSRPLEQYF. Here the CDR3 DNA reads TGTGCCAGCAGCCCCCTAGGTAGTAGGCCTCTCGAGCAGTACTTC.

The chain employs TRBV6-6 and TRBJ1-5; unclear D gene. The V and J ends lost 6 bases and 0 bases respectively, with 9 bases between them. This CDR3 has 14 amino acids. CDR1 and CDR2 (germline): MNHNY, SVGAGI (reference sequence). CDR3 residues: CASRRADSNQPQHF. DNA of the CDR3: TGTGCCAGCAGAAGGGCAGATAGCAATCAGCCCCAGCATTTT.

This chain joins TRBV9 and TRBJ1-2; D not certain. Trimming pared 0 bases from V and 1 base from J, leaving 7 bases between. The CDR3 spans 14 residues. CDR1 is SGDLS and CDR2 is YYNGEE in the germline V gene. CDR3 sequence reads: CASSVDEGNYGYTF. The CDR3, as DNA: TGTGCCAGCAGCGTAGACGAGGGTAACTATGGCTACACCTTC.

The chain recombines TRBV6-5 with TRBJ1-2; D gene ambiguous. The CDR3 length is 15 residues. V lost 8 bases and J 7 bases, leaving 23 bases between the germline ends. From germline, CDR1 is MNHEY and CDR2 SVGAGI. The DNA of the CDR3 is TGTGCCAGCGGATACGGCCTTCTCGAGGTTGTTGGCTACACCTTC. The encoded protein is CASGYGLLEVVGYTF.

This rearrangement joins TRBV9 to TRBJ2-3, with a weak D call TRBD2 (5 bases). Germline V gene data show CDR1 as SGDLS and CDR2 as YYNGEE. Deletions cut 3 bases from V and 2 bases from J, with 10 bases between. The CDR3 is made up of 14 amino acids. The CDR3: CASSGPGDTDTQYF. The CDR3 DNA sequence: TGTGCCAGCAGCGGTCCCGGGGACACAGATACGCAGTATTTT.